This T cell receptor beta chain stems from a study of technical replicates of blood from a handful of donors. Germline-derived CDR1 and CDR2 are MNHEY and SMNVEV (reference sequence). The CDR3 extends over 17 amino acids. Trimming at V came to 6 bases and at J to 8 bases, leaving 19 bases not matched to a gene. The protocol was immunoSEQ multiplex PCR, while the TCRdb copy is restricted to in-frame clones and leaves out a portion. The sample shows around 100,000 clones, about 95% of them seen only once. Sequences were obtained from T cells isolated from PBMCs. The clonotype originates from a human donor in good health. The V call is TRBV27, the J call TRBJ2-1, with 7 positions matching TRBD2. The CDR3 DNA follows: TGTGCCAGCAGCCCTACTCCCTTTGGACTAGTGGGGGATGAGCAGTTCTTC. Translation gives CASSPTPFGLVGDEQFF.